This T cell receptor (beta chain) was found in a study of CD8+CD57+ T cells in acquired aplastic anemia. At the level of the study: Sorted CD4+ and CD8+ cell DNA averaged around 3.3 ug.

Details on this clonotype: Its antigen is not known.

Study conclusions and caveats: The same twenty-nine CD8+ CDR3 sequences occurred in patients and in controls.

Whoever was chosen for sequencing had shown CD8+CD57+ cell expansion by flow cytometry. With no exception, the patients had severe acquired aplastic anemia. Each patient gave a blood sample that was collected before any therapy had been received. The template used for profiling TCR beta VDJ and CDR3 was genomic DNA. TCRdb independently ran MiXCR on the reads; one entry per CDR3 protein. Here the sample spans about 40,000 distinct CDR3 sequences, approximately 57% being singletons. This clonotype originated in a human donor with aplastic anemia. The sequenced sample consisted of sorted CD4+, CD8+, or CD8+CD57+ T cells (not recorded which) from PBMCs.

The CDR3 DNA reads TGCAGCGTGGACCAGGGGGGGGCTACTGAAGCTTTCTTT. It codes for CSVDQGGATEAFF. This sequence joins TRBV29-1 and TRBJ1-1; TRBD1 agrees at 7 bases. The V segment lost 6 bases and the J segment 5 bases; nucleotides outside the gene matches: 9. This CDR3 comprises 13 residues. Germline-derived CDR1 and CDR2 are SQVTM and ANQGSEA.